This entry lists 15 T cell receptor beta chains sequenced from one sample in a study of T cell changes during pregnancy in multiple sclerosis. Assay used: immunoSEQ multiplex PCR; TCRdb lists only in-frame clones, some missing. The data contain about 75,000 clones, around 94% of them singletons. The sample consisted of CD4+ T cells from peripheral blood mononuclear cells, taken after pregnancy. All receptors derive from a female donor with multiple sclerosis, enrolled in a pregnancy study.

V gene TRBV20-1 combines with J gene TRBJ1-1, with D unclear. The CDR3 consists of 10 residues. Between the trimmed V and J ends, which lost 8 bases and 8 bases, there was a span of 12 bases. CDR1 is DFQATT and CDR2 is SNEGSKA in the germline V gene (reference sequence). The CDR3 coding sequence is TGCAGTTTTTATAAATCCGAAGCTTTCTTT. This codes for CSFYKSEAFF.

Here the CDR3 DNA reads TGTGCCAGCAGCTTTGAGATTTCGGGAGGCATGAACACTGAAGCTTTCTTT. This sequence encodes CASSFEISGGMNTEAFF. The chain has TRBV11-2 and TRBJ1-1; D unresolved. Looked up from germline, CDR1 is SGHAT and CDR2 is FQNNGV. V lost 3 bases, J lost 0 bases, and 17 bases lay in between. This CDR3 comprises 17 residues.

The chain recombines TRBV20-1 with TRBJ1-1; the D gene is possibly TRBD1 (5 bases). Germline V CDR1 and CDR2: DFQATT, SNEGSKA (reference sequence). This CDR3 region has 10 residues. Trimming pared 6 bases from V and 6 bases from J, leaving 8 bases between. The CDR3 nucleotides are TGCAGTGCCAGGGCCTCTGAAGCTTTCTTT. This encodes CSARASEAFF.

The chain uses TRBV25-1 and TRBJ2-7, with TRBD1 matching 9 bases. CDR1 is MGHDK and CDR2 is SYGVNS in the germline V gene. V was clipped by 6 bases and J by 5 bases; unmatched bases: 5. The CDR3 is 13 amino acids. CDR3 region: CASRYRGRDEQYF. The CDR3 region has the DNA TGTGCCAGCAGGTACAGGGGGCGAGACGAGCAGTACTTC.

This sequence joins TRBV7-8 and TRBJ1-5; TRBD1 aligns across 9 bases. The V gene end was trimmed by 5 bases and the J gene end by 2 bases; junction bases not matched to a gene: 7. From germline, CDR1 is SGHVS and CDR2 FQNEAQ. This CDR3 region has 16 residues. CDR3 coding DNA: TGTGCCAGCAGCCCCCAGTGGACAGGGGGCAATCAGCCCCAGCATTTT. It specifies CASSPQWTGGNQPQHF.

J is TRBJ2-7 and V is TRBV2, with a tentative D call TRBD2 (6 bases). Germline-derived CDR1 and CDR2 are SNHLY and FYNNEI. Trimming took 6 bases from V and 4 from J, leaving 13 bases between them. This CDR3 comprises 13 residues. CDR3 sequence: CASREGQVYEQYF. The CDR3 bases are TGTGCCAGCAGGGAGGGGCAGGTGTACGAGCAGTACTTC. Full variable domain (remainder filled in from reference TRBV2 and TRBJ2-7): EPEVTQTPSHQVTQMGQEVILRCVPISNHLYFYWYRQILGQKVEFLVSFYNNEISEKSEIFDDQFSVERPDGSNFTLKIRSTKLEDSAMYFCASREGQVYEQYFGPGTRLTVT.

In this sample, this clone turned up once. The rearrangement links TRBV27 to TRBJ1-1; D is unresolved. Germline CDR1 is MNHEY and CDR2 is SMNVEV (reference sequence). The CDR3 covers 11 residues. Trimming stripped 6 bases from V and 9 bases from J, with 11 bases between. The CDR3 DNA is TGTGCCAGCAGGTGGGGAGCCCAAGCTTTCTTT. Protein sequence: CASRWGAQAFF.

The rearrangement links TRBV19 to TRBJ2-2; no definite D call. V dropped 3 bases and J dropped 5 bases, with 13 bases sitting between them. The CDR3 is 15 residues long. CDR1 and CDR2 (germline): LNHDA, SQIVND (reference sequence). The CDR3 loop reads CASSIGPVVTGELFF. The CDR3 coding sequence is TGTGCCAGTAGTATTGGGCCGGTGGTTACCGGGGAGCTGTTTTTT.

This clone was seen a handful of times. The chain joins TRBV7-9 to TRBJ1-4, with 7 bases identical to TRBD1. The CDR3 totals 15 residues. J gave up 7 bases and V 5 bases, and 10 bases lay outside the gene matches. Germline loops: CDR1 SEHNR, CDR2 FQNEAQ (reference sequence). The CDR3 coding sequence is TGTGCCAGCAGCCGGAGGGACAGTTCCTCTGAAAAACTGTTTTTT. Encoded protein: CASSRRDSSSEKLFF.

The rearrangement joins TRBV2 to TRBJ2-1, with a possible D match to TRBD2 (6 bases). Germline assignment: CDR1 SNHLY and CDR2 FYNNEI. V shed 4 bases and J shed 4 bases, with 14 bases lying between them. CDR3 length: 15 residues. CDR3 in DNA: TGTGCCAGCAGTGTGGAGTGGGGACTTTACAATGAGCAGTTCTTC. This sequence encodes CASSVEWGLYNEQFF.

In its sample, this clone was seen a few times. The chain combines TRBV11-2 with TRBJ1-3; no clear D gene. The germline V gene has CDR1 SGHAT and CDR2 FQNNGV. The CDR3 is 17 residues long. Trimming took 6 bases from V and 0 from J, leaving 18 bases between them. Here the CDR3 reads CASRDNRGSYSGNTIYF. In DNA, the CDR3 is TGTGCCAGCAGGGATAACCGAGGGAGCTACTCTGGAAACACCATATATTTT.

This chain links TRBV5-6 with TRBJ2-2; 14 bases agree with TRBD2. The ends lost 3 bases at V and 7 bases at J; junction bases unmatched: 11. CDR1 and CDR2 from the germline V gene are SGHDT and YYEEEE. The CDR3 has 18 amino acids. The CDR3 sequence: CASSSRIQGLAGDGELFF. In DNA, the CDR3 is TGTGCCAGCAGCTCGAGGATACAGGGACTAGCGGGGGACGGGGAGCTGTTTTTT.

This clone was seen a single time. The V call is TRBV7-9, the J call TRBJ2-7, with D possibly matching TRBD1 (6 bases). The CDR3 covers 15 residues. The germline V and J ends were trimmed by 4 bases and 1 base, with 14 bases remaining between them. The germline gives CDR1 SEHNR, CDR2 FQNEAQ (reference sequence). This CDR3 is CASSSATGRSYEQYF. The CDR3, as DNA: TGTGCCAGCAGCTCGGCGACAGGCCGTTCCTACGAGCAGTACTTC.

This clone occurred once. The chain uses TRBV5-1 and TRBJ1-5, with a tentative D call TRBD1 (5 bases). Germline assignment: CDR1 SGHRS and CDR2 YFSETQ. The V end lost 3 bases, the J end lost 3 bases, and 13 bases lay between the germline ends. The CDR3 consists of 15 residues. The CDR3 sequence: CASSSGDRPNQPQHF. Written as DNA, the CDR3 is TGCGCCAGCAGCTCGGGGGACCGCCCCAATCAGCCCCAGCATTTT.

This sequence joins TRBV7-8 and TRBJ1-2; TRBD1 agrees at 7 bases. Per the germline V gene, CDR1 is SGHVS and CDR2 is FQNEAQ. This CDR3 region has 13 residues. Unmatched junction bases numbered 4, after V lost 2 bases and J lost 7 bases. This CDR3 is CASSLRQGVGYTF. The CDR3, as DNA: TGTGCCAGCAGCTTACGACAGGGTGTTGGCTACACCTTC.